This T cell receptor beta chain was profiled in a study of cytomegalovirus exposure and HLA in healthy donors. Primers: 60 Vbeta forward and 13 Jbeta reverse. The method was immunoSEQ multiplex PCR; TCRdb's version includes in-frame clones alone and lacks a portion of them. The sample gives 160,000 or so clones, 81% of which show up once; about 13% is in the top ten. Turning to this clone: Its antigen remains unidentified.

General study findings and limits: For most TCR beta V segments, an earlier analysis put the productive rate at about 87% or about 30% of the time. TCR beta chains associated with HLA were, in a later analysis, more clonally expanded than equally common others.

The V gene's germline CDR1 is SEHNR and CDR2 FQNEAQ (reference sequence). The CDR3 has 14 amino acids. V was clipped by 3 bases and J by 11 bases, with 18 bases between them. The chain joins TRBV7-9 to TRBJ2-3; D unresolved. This clonotype originated in a woman aged 50 to 60 in good health and CMV-seronegative. Material: PBMCs. CDR3 residues: CASSLAPGGRKQYF. CDR3 in DNA: TGTGCCAGCAGCTTGGCCCCTGGCGGTCGAAAGCAGTATTTT.